The 20 T cell receptor beta chains reported below all come from one sample, sequenced in a study of T-cell reconstitution after alpha-beta-depleted transplantation in children. A library of TCRbeta sequences, prepared with unique molecular identifiers, was generated. One entry per CDR3 protein, called by TCRdb with MiXCR from the PCR reads. The data show around 480,000 distinct CDR3 sequences, approximately 32% seen once. The material sequenced was PBMCs from the stem cell graft donor, taken from the stem cell graft. All receptors come from a human donor who donated a stem cell graft to a child with aplastic anemia.

This clonotype turned up a few times. The rearrangement joins TRBV6-1 to TRBJ2-3; 11 nucleotides line up with TRBD2. The germline CDR1 and CDR2 sequences are MNHNS and SASEGT. V dropped 3 bases and J dropped 6; count of bases not matched to a gene: 8. This CDR3 comprises 16 residues. Written as DNA, the CDR3 is TGTGCCAGCAGTGACCTACTAGCGGGAGTGGCGGATACGCAGTATTTT. Protein sequence: CASSDLLAGVADTQYF.

This clonotype was counted between two and nine times. The CDR3 sequence: CAWSVGLGRDSGNTIYF. The CDR3 DNA reads as TGTGCCTGGAGTGTAGGACTGGGCAGGGACTCTGGAAACACCATATATTTT. V gene TRBV30 combines with J gene TRBJ1-3, with D tentatively TRBD1 (5 bases). The CDR3 runs to 17 residues. Germline assignment: CDR1 GTSNPN and CDR2 SVGIG (reference sequence). Trimming took off 0 bases at V and 0 bases at J, with 15 bases between the two ends.

This rearrangement joins TRBV12-3 or TRBV12-4 to TRBJ2-1; D may match TRBD1 or TRBD2 (7 bases each). Trimming pared 7 bases from V and 7 bases from J, leaving 20 bases between. The CDR3 is 15 residues long. CDR3 sequence: CASNQGGRGLNEQFF. The CDR3 DNA follows: TGTGCCAGCAATCAGGGGGGCAGGGGACTAAATGAGCAGTTCTTC.

This chain uses TRBV20-1 with TRBJ2-1, with 9 bases fitting TRBD1. The CDR3 spans 15 residues. CDR1 DFQATT and CDR2 SNEGSKA come from the germline V gene (reference sequence). Germline trimming cut 0 bases from V and 4 bases from J; bases unmatched to any gene: 4. CDR3 sequence: CSAREGTGSYNEQFF. The CDR3 DNA sequence: TGCAGTGCTAGAGAAGGGACAGGGAGTTACAATGAGCAGTTCTTC.

A few counts support this clonotype. The gene calls are TRBV29-1 and TRBJ2-1; no reliable D call. The germline V gene has CDR1 SQVTM and CDR2 ANQGSEA. The CDR3 spans 16 residues. Trimming removed 3 bases at V and 1 base at J, with 16 bases between. The chain's CDR3 is CSVDGLTPLSYNEQFF. For the CDR3, the DNA is TGCAGCGTTGACGGGTTGACTCCACTTTCCTACAATGAGCAGTTCTTC.

The genes are TRBV7-9 and TRBJ2-1; 10 bases are a match to TRBD2. The ends lost 5 bases at V and 5 bases at J; junction bases unmatched: 6. This CDR3 region has 15 residues. CDR1 is SEHNR, CDR2 FQNEAQ, per germline (reference sequence). The CDR3 protein is CASSRKREGNNEQFF. The CDR3 nucleotides are TGTGCCAGCAGCCGGAAGCGGGAGGGGAACAATGAGCAGTTCTTC.

The rearrangement uses TRBV11-2 and TRBJ2-3; 9 bases agree with TRBD2. This CDR3 comprises 18 residues. CDR1 SGHAT and CDR2 FQNNGV come from the germline V gene. After removal of 5 bases from V and 6 bases from J, the junction contained 18 bases not matched to a gene. The CDR3 here is CASSPARLAGALTDTQYF. CDR3 sequence (DNA): TGTGCCAGCAGCCCGGCCCGGTTAGCGGGAGCCCTAACCGATACGCAGTATTTT.

Only one count was recorded for this clonotype. This sequence joins TRBV27 and TRBJ2-2, with 9 bases identical to TRBD1. CDR1 MNHEY and CDR2 SMNVEV come from the germline V gene (reference sequence). The CDR3 covers 18 residues. The trim removed 2 bases at V and 4 bases at J, leaving 11 bases unmatched. CDR3 sequence reads: CASSLVFFGTGSTGELFF. The CDR3 region has the DNA TGTGCCAGCAGTTTAGTTTTCTTCGGGACAGGGAGCACCGGGGAGCTGTTTTTT.

There are a few counts of this clonotype. This chain connects TRBV27 to TRBJ2-7; tentative D call: TRBD2 (6 bases). This CDR3 is built from 13 residues. V was trimmed by 6 bases and J by 6 bases, leaving 15 bases between them. The germline gives CDR1 MNHEY, CDR2 SMNVEV (reference sequence). The CDR3 reads CASRLYPAGEQYV. For the CDR3, the DNA is TGTGCCAGCAGGCTGTACCCAGCGGGCGAGCAGTACGTC.

The genes are TRBV7-2 and TRBJ2-3, with D unclear. This CDR3 region has 11 residues. V dropped 8 bases and J dropped 2 bases, with 5 bases sitting between them. CDR1 is SGHTA and CDR2 is FQGNSA in the germline V gene. The CDR3 is CASGPTDTQYF. The CDR3 DNA reads TGTGCCAGCGGACCCACAGATACGCAGTATTTT. Full variable domain (missing parts from reference TRBV7-2 and TRBJ2-3): GAGVSQSPSNKVTEKGKDVELRCDPISGHTALYWYRQSLGQGLEFLIYFQGNSAPDKSGLPSDRFSAERTGGSVSTLTIQRTQQEDSAVYLCASGPTDTQYFGPGTRLTVL.

This clonotype was seen a few times. J is TRBJ2-2 and V is TRBV5-1; D gene uncertain. The CDR3 runs 14 residues. V lost 4 bases, J lost 5 bases, and 12 bases lay in between. Germline loops: CDR1 SGHRS, CDR2 YFSETQ. CDR3 residues: CASSLEMGTGELFF. The CDR3 region has the DNA TGCGCCAGCAGCCTGGAGATGGGTACCGGGGAGCTGTTTTTT.

This clonotype has only a few counts. The chain employs TRBV6-5 and TRBJ2-6, with 10 bases identical to TRBD2. J was trimmed by 2 bases and V by 4 bases; bases with no gene match: 5. CDR1 and CDR2 from the germline V gene are MNHEY and SVGAGI. CDR3 length: 17 amino acids. The CDR3 protein is CASSFSSGRAGANVLTF. The CDR3 region has the DNA TGTGCCAGCAGTTTCTCTAGCGGGAGAGCTGGGGCCAACGTCCTGACTTTC.

This clonotype was observed a handful of times. The chain couples TRBV12-3 or TRBV12-4 to TRBJ1-2, with 7 bases matching TRBD1. This CDR3 contains 15 residues. With 7 bases clipped from V and 2 bases from J, the junction kept 10 bases outside the gene matches. CDR3 protein: CASTTQETGNYGYTF. For the CDR3, the DNA is TGTGCCAGCACCACCCAAGAGACAGGGAACTATGGCTACACCTTC.

V gene TRBV7-2 combines with J gene TRBJ2-2; 12 bases agree with TRBD2. This CDR3 is 14 amino acids long. The germline CDR1 and CDR2 sequences are SGHTA and FQGNSA. The ends lost 5 bases at V and 7 bases at J; junction bases unmatched: 2. The CDR3 nucleotides are TGTGCCAGCAGCCCGGGACTAGCGGGCGGGGAGCTGTTTTTT. Translation: CASSPGLAGGELFF. Filled out from reference TRBV7-2 and TRBJ2-2, the complete variable domain reads GAGVSQSPSNKVTEKGKDVELRCDPISGHTALYWYRQSLGQGLEFLIYFQGNSAPDKSGLPSDRFSAERTGGSVSTLTIQRTQQEDSAVYLCASSPGLAGGELFFGEGSRLTVL.

The rearrangement uses TRBV5-1 and TRBJ2-1, with D unclear. Trimming stripped 1 base from V and 6 bases from J, with 5 bases between. CDR1 and CDR2 from the germline V gene are SGHRS and YFSETQ. CDR3 length: 12 residues. CDR3 residues: CASSLQINEQFF. DNA of the CDR3: TGCGCCAGCAGCTTGCAGATCAATGAGCAGTTCTTC.

V is TRBV20-1 and J is TRBJ2-7; D is perhaps TRBD1 or TRBD2 (5 bases each). The CDR3 length is 15 residues. The germline V and J ends were trimmed by 6 bases and 0 bases, with 18 bases remaining between them. Germline V lookup: CDR1 DFQATT, CDR2 SNEGSKA (reference sequence). CDR3 coding DNA: TGCAGTGCACAATTAGCCGGGACGATCTCCTACGAGCAGTACTTC. It encodes CSAQLAGTISYEQYF.

There are many counts of this clonotype. This chain connects TRBV7-7 to TRBJ2-1; tentatively, D is TRBD1 (6 bases). CDR1 is SSHAT, CDR2 FNYEAQ, per germline (reference sequence). The CDR3 loop spans 15 amino acids. V was pared by 5 bases and J by 6 bases, with 17 bases between. The CDR3 is CASSTGGGVGNEQFF. CDR3 nucleotide sequence: TGTGCCAGCAGCACTGGGGGCGGAGTGGGCAATGAGCAGTTCTTC. The whole variable domain, filled in from reference TRBV7-7 and TRBJ2-1, reads GAGVSQSPRYKVTKRGQDVTLRCDPISSHATLYWYQQALGQGPEFLTYFNYEAQPDKSGLPSDRFSAERPEGSISTLTIQRTEQRDSAMYRCASSTGGGVGNEQFFGPGTRLTVL.

The chain has TRBV6-1 and TRBJ1-2; weak D call: TRBD1 (5 bases). Germline CDR1 reads MNHNS; CDR2 reads SASEGT. There are 14 residues in the CDR3. The germline V and J ends were trimmed by 7 bases and 1 base, with 13 bases remaining between them. DNA of the CDR3: TGTGCCAGCACGGCAGGGAAGCGTAACTATGGCTACACCTTC. Translated, it gives CASTAGKRNYGYTF.

The chain combines TRBV9 with TRBJ2-5; D is undetermined. The CDR3 covers 14 residues. Trimming took 2 bases from V and 5 from J, leaving 13 bases between them. Germline CDR1 reads SGDLS; CDR2 reads YYNGEE. CDR3 in amino acids: CASSVSGSVETQYF. CDR3 nucleotides: TGTGCCAGCAGCGTTTCCGGGTCCGTCGAGACCCAGTACTTC. Drawing the rest from reference TRBV9 and TRBJ2-5, the complete variable domain is DSGVTQTPKHLITATGQRVTLRCSPRSGDLSVYWYQQSLDQGLQFLIQYYNGEERAKGNILERFSAQQFPDLHSELNLSSLELGDSALYFCASSVSGSVETQYFGPGTRLLVL.

This clonotype was detected only a few times. The rearrangement links TRBV7-3 to TRBJ2-1; 8 bases are a match to TRBD1. This CDR3 is 15 amino acids long. Germline CDR1 reads SGHTA; CDR2 reads FQGTGA. V shed 5 bases and J 3 bases; nucleotides not matched to a gene: 6. This chain's CDR3 is CASSPGQGRYNEQFF. CDR3 in DNA: TGTGCCAGCAGCCCCGGACAGGGCCGCTACAATGAGCAGTTCTTC.